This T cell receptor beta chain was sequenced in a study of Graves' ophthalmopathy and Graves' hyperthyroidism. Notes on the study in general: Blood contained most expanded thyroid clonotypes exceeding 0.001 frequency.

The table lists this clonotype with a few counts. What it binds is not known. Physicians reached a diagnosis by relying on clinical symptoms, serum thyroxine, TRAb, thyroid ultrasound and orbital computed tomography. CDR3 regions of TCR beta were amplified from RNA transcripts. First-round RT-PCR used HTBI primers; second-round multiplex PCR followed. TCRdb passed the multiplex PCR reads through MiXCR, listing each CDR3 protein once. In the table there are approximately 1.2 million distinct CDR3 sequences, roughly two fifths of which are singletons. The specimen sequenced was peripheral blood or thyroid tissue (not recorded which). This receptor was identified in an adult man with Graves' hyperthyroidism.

The CDR3 loop is CASSESGRGLTGELFF. CDR3 coding DNA: TGCGCCAGCAGTGAGTCAGGCAGGGGATTAACCGGGGAGCTGTTTTTT. The J gene is TRBJ2-2, the V gene TRBV10-1; tentatively, D is TRBD1 (6 bases). The CDR3 has 16 amino acids. The germline gives CDR1 WNHNN, CDR2 SYGVQD (reference sequence). V was clipped by 0 bases and J by 5 bases, with 13 bases between them.